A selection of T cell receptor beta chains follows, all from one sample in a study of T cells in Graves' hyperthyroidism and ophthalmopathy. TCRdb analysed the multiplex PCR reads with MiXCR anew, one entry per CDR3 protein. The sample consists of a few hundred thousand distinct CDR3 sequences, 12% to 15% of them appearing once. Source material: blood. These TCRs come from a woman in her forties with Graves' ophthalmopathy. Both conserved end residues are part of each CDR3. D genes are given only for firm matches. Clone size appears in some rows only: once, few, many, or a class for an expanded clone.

DNA: TGTGCCAGCAGCGCCATGACAGGGGTGGCTTCTGACACTGAAGCTTTATTT
CDR3: CASSAMTGVASDTEALF
D: TRBD1
J: TRBJ1-1
V: TRBV4-2
size: once

DNA: TGTGCCACCCGGGGGGGGTGGGACACTGAAGCTTTCTTT
CDR3: CATRGGWDTEAFF
D: .
J: TRBJ1-1
V: TRBV15
size: few

DNA: TGTGCCACCAGTGATTCCCCGGGAAGGGGAAACTATGGCTACACCTTC
CDR3: CATSDSPGRGNYGYTF
D: .
J: TRBJ1-2
V: TRBV24-1
size: few

DNA: TGCGCCAGCAGCCAGGGCAGGGGGCCTGGGGCCAACGTCCTGACTTTC
CDR3: CASSQGRGPGANVLTF
D: TRBD1
J: TRBJ2-6
V: TRBV4-1
size: .

DNA: TGTGCCAGCAGCACCCTTAGCGTACAGGGGGGCAATGAGCAGTTCTTC
CDR3: CASSTLSVQGGNEQFF
D: TRBD1
J: TRBJ2-1
V: TRBV14
size: many

DNA: TGCGCCAGCAGGACAGGGGGCTCAGATACGCAGTATTTT
CDR3: CASRTGGSDTQYF
D: TRBD1
J: TRBJ2-3
V: TRBV5-1
size: few

DNA: TGTGCCACCAGCAGAGATCCCGGAAATCAGCCCCAGCATTTT
CDR3: CATSRDPGNQPQHF
D: .
J: TRBJ1-5
V: TRBV15
size: many

DNA: TGCGCCAGCAGTGAGTCGGGGGGGACCTACGAGCAGTACTTC
CDR3: CASSESGGTYEQYF
D: TRBD2
J: TRBJ2-7
V: TRBV10-1
size: many

DNA: TGTGCCACCAGTGATTCCGTTTACAATGAGCAGTTCTTC
CDR3: CATSDSVYNEQFF
D: .
J: TRBJ2-1
V: TRBV24-1
size: many

DNA: TGTGCCAGTAGTATAGTGGCTAGCGGGGGTTTAATTTCCTACAATGAGCAGTTCTTC
CDR3: CASSIVASGGLISYNEQFF
D: TRBD2
J: TRBJ2-1
V: TRBV19
size: few

DNA: TGTGCCAGCAGCCCCGGTCAGCCGGCTGGGTATAGCAATCAGCCCCAGCATTTT
CDR3: CASSPGQPAGYSNQPQHF
D: .
J: TRBJ1-5
V: TRBV27
size: many

DNA: TGTGCCAGCAGCCCCCAACAGACAGGCATCGTTGGCTACACCTTC
CDR3: CASSPQQTGIVGYTF
D: .
J: TRBJ1-2
V: TRBV6-1
size: many

DNA: TGTGCCATCAGTGAGGGAAGTCAACGGGACGAAAAACTGTTTTTT
CDR3: CAISEGSQRDEKLFF
D: .
J: TRBJ1-4
V: TRBV10-3
size: many

DNA: TGCAGCGTTGGTGAAGGGGGCTTAAACACTGAAGCTTTCTTT
CDR3: CSVGEGGLNTEAFF
D: TRBD1
J: TRBJ1-1
V: TRBV29-1
size: many

DNA: TGTGCCAGCAGGTGGACAGGGGGAGGTAATGGCTACACCTTC
CDR3: CASRWTGGGNGYTF
D: TRBD1
J: TRBJ1-2
V: TRBV12-3/TRBV12-4
size: .

DNA: TGTGCCAGCAGCCGGGACAGAACAGATACGCAGTATTTT
CDR3: CASSRDRTDTQYF
D: TRBD1
J: TRBJ2-3
V: TRBV5-4
size: many

DNA: TGTGCCAGCACCCCCCGGACAGTAAGCAATCAGCCCCAGCATTTT
CDR3: CASTPRTVSNQPQHF
D: .
J: TRBJ1-5
V: TRBV6-1
size: many

DNA: TGCGCCAGCAGCCAAGGACAGGGGGCCGGGTTGGCTAATGAAAAACTGTTTTTT
CDR3: CASSQGQGAGLANEKLFF
D: TRBD1
J: TRBJ1-4
V: TRBV4-1
size: .

DNA: TGTGCCACCAGTGAGACGGGCCGGAATCAAGAGACCCAGTACTTC
CDR3: CATSETGRNQETQYF
D: .
J: TRBJ2-5
V: TRBV24-1
size: many

DNA: TGTGCCAGCAGCCGGGGGCAATCGGGGGGCTGGGAGACCCAGTACTTC
CDR3: CASSRGQSGGWETQYF
D: .
J: TRBJ2-5
V: TRBV11-2
size: many

DNA: TGTGCCAGCAGCTGGGGGACAGGCGGAAACAATGAGCAGTTCTTC
CDR3: CASSWGTGGNNEQFF
D: TRBD1
J: TRBJ2-1
V: TRBV7-9
size: many

DNA: TGTGCCAGCAGCCAAGAGGGACCCACCGGGGAGCTGTTTTTT
CDR3: CASSQEGPTGELFF
D: .
J: TRBJ2-2
V: TRBV3-1
size: few